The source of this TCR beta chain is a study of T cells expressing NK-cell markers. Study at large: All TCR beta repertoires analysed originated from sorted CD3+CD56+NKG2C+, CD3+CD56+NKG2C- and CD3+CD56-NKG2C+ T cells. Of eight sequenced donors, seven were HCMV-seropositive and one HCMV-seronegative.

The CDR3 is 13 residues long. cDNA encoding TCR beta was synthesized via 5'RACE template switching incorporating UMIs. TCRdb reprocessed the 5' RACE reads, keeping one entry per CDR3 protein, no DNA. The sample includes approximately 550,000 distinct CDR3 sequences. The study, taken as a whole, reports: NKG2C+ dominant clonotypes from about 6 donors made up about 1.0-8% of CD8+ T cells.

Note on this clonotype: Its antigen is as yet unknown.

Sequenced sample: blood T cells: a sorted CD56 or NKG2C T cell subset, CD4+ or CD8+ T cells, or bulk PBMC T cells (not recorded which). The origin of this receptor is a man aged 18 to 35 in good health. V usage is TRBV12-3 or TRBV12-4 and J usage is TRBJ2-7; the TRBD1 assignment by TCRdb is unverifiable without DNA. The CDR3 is CASSPDRQGWKYF.